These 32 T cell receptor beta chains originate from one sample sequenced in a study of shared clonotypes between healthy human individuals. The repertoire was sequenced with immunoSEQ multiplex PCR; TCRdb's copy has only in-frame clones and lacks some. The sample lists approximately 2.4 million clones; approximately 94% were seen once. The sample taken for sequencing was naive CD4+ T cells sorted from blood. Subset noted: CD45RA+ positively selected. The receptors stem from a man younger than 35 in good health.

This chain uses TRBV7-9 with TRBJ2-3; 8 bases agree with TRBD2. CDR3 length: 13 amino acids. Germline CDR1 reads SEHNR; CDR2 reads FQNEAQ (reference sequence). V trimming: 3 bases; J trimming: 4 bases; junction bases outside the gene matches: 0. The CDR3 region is CASSLGLADTQYF. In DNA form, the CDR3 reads TGTGCCAGCAGCTTGGGACTAGCAGATACGCAGTATTTT.

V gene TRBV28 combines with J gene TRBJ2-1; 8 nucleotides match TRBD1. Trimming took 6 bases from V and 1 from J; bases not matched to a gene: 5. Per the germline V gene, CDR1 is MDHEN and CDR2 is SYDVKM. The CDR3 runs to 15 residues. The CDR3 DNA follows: TGTGCCAGCAGGGTAACAGGGGGTTCCTACAATGAGCAGTTCTTC. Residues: CASRVTGGSYNEQFF.

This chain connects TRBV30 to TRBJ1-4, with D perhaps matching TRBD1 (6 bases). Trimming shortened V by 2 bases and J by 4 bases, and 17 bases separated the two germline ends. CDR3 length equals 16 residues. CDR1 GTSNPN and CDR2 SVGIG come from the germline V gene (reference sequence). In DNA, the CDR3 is TGTGCCTGGAGTTCTCCTCTAGGACAGATTAATGAAAAACTGTTTTTT. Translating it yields CAWSSPLGQINEKLFF.

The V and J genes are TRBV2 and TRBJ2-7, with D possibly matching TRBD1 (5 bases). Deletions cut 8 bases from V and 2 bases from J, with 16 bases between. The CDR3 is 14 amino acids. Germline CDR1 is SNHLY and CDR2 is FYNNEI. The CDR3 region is CASGASAATYEQYF. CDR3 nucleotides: TGTGCCAGCGGGGCGAGCGCGGCGACCTACGAGCAGTACTTC.

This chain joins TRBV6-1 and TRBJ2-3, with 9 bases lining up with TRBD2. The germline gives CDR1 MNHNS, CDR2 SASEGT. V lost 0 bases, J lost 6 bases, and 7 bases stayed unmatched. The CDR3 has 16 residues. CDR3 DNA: TGTGCCAGCAGTGAAGCCGCGGGGGGGCCGGTCGATACGCAGTATTTT. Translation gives CASSEAAGGPVDTQYF.

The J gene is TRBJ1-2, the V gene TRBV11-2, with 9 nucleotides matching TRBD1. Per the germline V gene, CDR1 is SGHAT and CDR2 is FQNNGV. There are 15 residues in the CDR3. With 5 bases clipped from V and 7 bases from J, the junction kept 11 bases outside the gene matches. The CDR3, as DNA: TGTGCCAGCAGCCATTGGGACAGGGCCCCGGCTGGCTACACCTTC. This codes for CASSHWDRAPAGYTF.

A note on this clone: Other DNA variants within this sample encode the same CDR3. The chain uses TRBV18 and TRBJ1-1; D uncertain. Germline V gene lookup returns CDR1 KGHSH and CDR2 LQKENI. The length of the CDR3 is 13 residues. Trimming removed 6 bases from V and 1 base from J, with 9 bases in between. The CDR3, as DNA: TGTGCCAGCTCCCCGAGGGAGAACACTGAAGCTTTCTTT. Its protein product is CASSPRENTEAFF.

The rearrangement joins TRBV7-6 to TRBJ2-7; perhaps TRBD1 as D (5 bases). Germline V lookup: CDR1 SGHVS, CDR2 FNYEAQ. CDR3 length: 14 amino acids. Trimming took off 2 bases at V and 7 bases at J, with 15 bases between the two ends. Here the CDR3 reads CASSLTQGLGEQYF. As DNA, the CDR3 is TGTGCCAGCAGCTTAACCCAGGGTTTAGGTGAGCAGTACTTC.

CDR3 region: CASSAGTGPHYEQYF. The DNA for the CDR3 is TGTGCCAGCAGTGCCGGGACAGGGCCTCACTACGAGCAGTACTTC. The chain has TRBV28 and TRBJ2-7; 9 nucleotides line up with TRBD1. This CDR3 region has 15 residues. Trimming took 5 bases from V and 3 from J; bases not matched to a gene: 8. The germline CDR1 and CDR2 sequences are MDHEN and SYDVKM.

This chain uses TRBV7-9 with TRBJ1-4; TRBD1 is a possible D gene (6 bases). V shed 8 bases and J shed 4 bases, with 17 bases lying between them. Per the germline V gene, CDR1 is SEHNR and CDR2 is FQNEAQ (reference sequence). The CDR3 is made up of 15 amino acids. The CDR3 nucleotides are TGTGCCAGCGGAACCGGGGGGCAGCTTAATGAAAAACTGTTTTTT. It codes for CASGTGGQLNEKLFF.

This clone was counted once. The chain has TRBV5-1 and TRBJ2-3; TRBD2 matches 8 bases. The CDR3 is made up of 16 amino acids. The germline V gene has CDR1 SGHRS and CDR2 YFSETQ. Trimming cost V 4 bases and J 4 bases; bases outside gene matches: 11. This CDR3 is CASSPTAGVGSDTQYF. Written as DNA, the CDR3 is TGCGCCAGCAGCCCCACAGCGGGGGTAGGCTCAGATACGCAGTATTTT.

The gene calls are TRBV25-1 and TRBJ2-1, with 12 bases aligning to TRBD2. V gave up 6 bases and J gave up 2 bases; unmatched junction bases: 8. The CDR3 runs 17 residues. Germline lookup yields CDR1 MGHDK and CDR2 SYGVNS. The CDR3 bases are TGTGCCAGCAGCCTATTATCTAGCGGGGGGGCCTACAATGAGCAGTTCTTC. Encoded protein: CASSLLSSGGAYNEQFF.

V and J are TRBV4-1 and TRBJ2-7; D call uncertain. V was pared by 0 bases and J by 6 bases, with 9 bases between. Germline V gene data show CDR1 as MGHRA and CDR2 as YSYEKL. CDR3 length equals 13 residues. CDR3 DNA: TGCGCCAGCAGCCAAGAGGCTCGCTCCGAGCAGTACTTC. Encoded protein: CASSQEARSEQYF.

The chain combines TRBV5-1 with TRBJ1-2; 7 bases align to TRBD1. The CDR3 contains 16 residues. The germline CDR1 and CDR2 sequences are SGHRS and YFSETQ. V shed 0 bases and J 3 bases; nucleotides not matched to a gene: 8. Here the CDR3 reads CASSLEASGGDYGYTF. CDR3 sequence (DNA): TGCGCCAGCAGCTTGGAAGCGTCAGGGGGTGACTATGGCTACACCTTC.

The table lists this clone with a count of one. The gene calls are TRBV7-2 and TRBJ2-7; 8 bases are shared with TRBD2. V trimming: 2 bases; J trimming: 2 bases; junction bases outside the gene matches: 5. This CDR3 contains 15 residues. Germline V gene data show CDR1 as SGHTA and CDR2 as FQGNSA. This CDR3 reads CASSLSGGQAYEQYF. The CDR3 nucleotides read TGTGCCAGCAGCTTAAGCGGGGGCCAAGCCTACGAGCAGTACTTC.

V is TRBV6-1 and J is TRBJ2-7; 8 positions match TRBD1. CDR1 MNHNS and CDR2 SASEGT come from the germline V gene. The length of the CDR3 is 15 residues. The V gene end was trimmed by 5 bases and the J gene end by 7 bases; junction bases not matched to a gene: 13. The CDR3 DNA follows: TGTGCCAGCAGTTCTGGGACAGGACAAAGGGAGGAGCAGTACTTC. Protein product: CASSSGTGQREEQYF.

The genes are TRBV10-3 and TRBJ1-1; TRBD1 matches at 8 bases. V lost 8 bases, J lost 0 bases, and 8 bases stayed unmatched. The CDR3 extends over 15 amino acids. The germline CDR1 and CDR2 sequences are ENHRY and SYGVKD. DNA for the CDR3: TGTGCCATCGGACAGGGTCGGGTGCTGAACACTGAAGCTTTCTTT. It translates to CAIGQGRVLNTEAFF.

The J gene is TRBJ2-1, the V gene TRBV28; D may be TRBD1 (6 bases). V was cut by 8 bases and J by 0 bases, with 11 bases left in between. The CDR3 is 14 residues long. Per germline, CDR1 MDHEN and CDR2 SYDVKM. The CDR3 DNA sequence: TGTGCCAGCCTGGGGGACATCTCCTACAATGAGCAGTTCTTC. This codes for CASLGDISYNEQFF.

In DNA, the CDR3 is TGCAGCGTCAGACAAGGGGGGGGCAATGAAGCTTTCTTT. This translates into CSVRQGGGNEAFF. J is TRBJ1-1 and V is TRBV29-1; weak D call: TRBD1 (6 bases). This CDR3 is 13 amino acids long. Germline lookup yields CDR1 SQVTM and CDR2 ANQGSEA. V gave up 6 bases and J gave up 7 bases, with 18 bases separating them. The variable domain in full, completed from reference TRBV29-1 and TRBJ1-1, reads SAVISQKPSRDICQRGTSLTIQCQVDSQVTMMFWYRQQPGQSLTLIATANQGSEATYESGFVIDKFPISRPNLTFSTLTVSNMSPEDSSIYLCSVRQGGGNEAFFGQGTRLTVV.

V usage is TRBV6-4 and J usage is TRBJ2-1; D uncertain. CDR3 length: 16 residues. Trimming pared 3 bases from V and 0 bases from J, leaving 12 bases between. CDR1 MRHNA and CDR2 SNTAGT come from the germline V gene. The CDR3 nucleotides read TGTGCCAGCAGTGAACAGCGCCTGAGCTCCTACAATGAGCAGTTCTTC. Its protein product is CASSEQRLSSYNEQFF.

CDR3 loop: CASSLEQGAAYEQYF. Here the CDR3 DNA reads TGTGCCAGCAGCTTAGAACAGGGGGCCGCCTACGAGCAGTACTTC. V is TRBV7-2 and J is TRBJ2-7; 9 bases are shared with TRBD1. Germline CDR1 is SGHTA and CDR2 is FQGNSA. The CDR3 contains 15 residues. The V gene end was trimmed by 1 base and the J gene end by 2 bases; junction bases not matched to a gene: 3.

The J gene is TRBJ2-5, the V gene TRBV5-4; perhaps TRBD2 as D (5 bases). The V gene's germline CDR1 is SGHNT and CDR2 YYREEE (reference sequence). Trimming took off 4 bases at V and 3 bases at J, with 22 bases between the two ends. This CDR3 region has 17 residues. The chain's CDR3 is CASSTLGGSGQKETQYF. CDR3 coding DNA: TGTGCCAGCAGCACACTAGGTGGTTCTGGGCAAAAAGAGACCCAGTACTTC.

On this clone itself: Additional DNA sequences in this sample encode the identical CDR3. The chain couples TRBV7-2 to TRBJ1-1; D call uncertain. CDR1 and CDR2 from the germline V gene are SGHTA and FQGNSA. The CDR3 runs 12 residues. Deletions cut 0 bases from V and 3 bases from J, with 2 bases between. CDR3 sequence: CASSLAYTEAFF. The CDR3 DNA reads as TGTGCCAGCAGCTTAGCCTACACTGAAGCTTTCTTT.

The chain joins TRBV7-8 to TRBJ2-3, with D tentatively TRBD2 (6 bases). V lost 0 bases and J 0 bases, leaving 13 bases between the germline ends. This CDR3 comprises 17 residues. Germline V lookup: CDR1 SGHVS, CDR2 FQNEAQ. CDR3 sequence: CASSLARTSGSTDTQYF. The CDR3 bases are TGTGCCAGCAGCTTAGCTCGGACCAGCGGGAGCACAGATACGCAGTATTTT.

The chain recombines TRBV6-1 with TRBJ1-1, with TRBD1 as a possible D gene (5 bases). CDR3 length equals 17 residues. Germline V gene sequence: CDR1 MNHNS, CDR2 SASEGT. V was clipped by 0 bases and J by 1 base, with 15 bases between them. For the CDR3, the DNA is TGTGCCAGCAGTGAAGCAGGTCAGGGACTGGGGAACACTGAAGCTTTCTTT. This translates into CASSEAGQGLGNTEAFF.

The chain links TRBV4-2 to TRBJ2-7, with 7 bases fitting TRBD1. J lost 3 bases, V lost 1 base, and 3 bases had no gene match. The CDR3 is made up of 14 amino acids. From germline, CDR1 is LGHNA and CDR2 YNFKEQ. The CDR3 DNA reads TGTGCCAGCAGCCAAGCCGACAGGGACTACGAGCAGTACTTC. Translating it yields CASSQADRDYEQYF.

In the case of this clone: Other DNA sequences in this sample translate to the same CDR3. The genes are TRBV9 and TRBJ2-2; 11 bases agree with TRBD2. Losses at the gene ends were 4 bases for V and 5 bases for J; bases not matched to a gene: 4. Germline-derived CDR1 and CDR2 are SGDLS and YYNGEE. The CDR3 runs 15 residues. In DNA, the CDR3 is TGTGCCAGCAGCCTGCGACTAGCGGGGACCGGGGAGCTGTTTTTT. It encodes CASSLRLAGTGELFF.

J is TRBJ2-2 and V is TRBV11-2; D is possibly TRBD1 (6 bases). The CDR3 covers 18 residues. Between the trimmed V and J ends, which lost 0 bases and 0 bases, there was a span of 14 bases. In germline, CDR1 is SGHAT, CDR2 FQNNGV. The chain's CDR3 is CASSLELLRDTNTGELFF. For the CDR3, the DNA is TGTGCCAGCAGCTTAGAACTCCTCCGGGACACGAACACCGGGGAGCTGTTTTTT.

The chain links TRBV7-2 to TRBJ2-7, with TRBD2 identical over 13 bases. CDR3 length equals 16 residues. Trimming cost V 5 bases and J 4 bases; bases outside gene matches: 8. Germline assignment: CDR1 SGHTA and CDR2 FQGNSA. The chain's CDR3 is CASSPKRLAGGYEQYF. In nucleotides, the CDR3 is TGTGCCAGCAGCCCAAAGCGACTAGCGGGAGGATACGAGCAGTACTTC.

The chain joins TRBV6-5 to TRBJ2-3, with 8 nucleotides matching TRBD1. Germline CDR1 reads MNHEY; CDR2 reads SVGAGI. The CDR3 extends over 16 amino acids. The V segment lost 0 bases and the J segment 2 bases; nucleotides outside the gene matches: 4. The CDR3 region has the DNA TGTGCCAGCAGTTACTCGACAGGGGTGGCCACAGATACGCAGTATTTT. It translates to CASSYSTGVATDTQYF.

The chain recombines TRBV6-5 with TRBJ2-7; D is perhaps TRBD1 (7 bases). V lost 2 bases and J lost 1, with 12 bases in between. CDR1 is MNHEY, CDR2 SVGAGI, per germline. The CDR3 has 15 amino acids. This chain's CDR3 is CASSYATGRSYEQYF. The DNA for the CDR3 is TGTGCCAGCAGTTACGCGACAGGGAGGTCCTACGAGCAGTACTTC.

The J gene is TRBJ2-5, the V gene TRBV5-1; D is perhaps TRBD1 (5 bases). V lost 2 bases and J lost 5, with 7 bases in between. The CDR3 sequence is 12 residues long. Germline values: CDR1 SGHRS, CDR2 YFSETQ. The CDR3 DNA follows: TGCGCCAGCAGCTTTAGACAGGAGACCCAGTACTTC. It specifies CASSFRQETQYF. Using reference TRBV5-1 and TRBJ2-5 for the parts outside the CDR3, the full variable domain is KAGVTQTPRYLIKTRGQQVTLSCSPISGHRSVSWYQQTPGQGLQFLFEYFSETQRNKGNFPGRFSGRQFSNSRSEMNVSTLELGDSALYLCASSFRQETQYFGPGTRLLVL.